A selection of T cell receptor beta chains follows, all from one sample in a study of identical twins. TCRdb analysed the 5' RACE reads with MiXCR anew, one entry per CDR3 protein. Of around 650,000 distinct CDR3 sequences detected, just over 7% appear once; the ten largest clones hold around 1.6%. These records were also assigned to another study, of yellow fever vaccine responses in identical twins.

Sequenced input: PBMCs. The receptors come from a young woman in good health. The conserved cysteine and the conserved F or W are not part of the CDR3 here. The order of the fields is CDR3 protein, clone size, J gene, V gene. The size field is filled for only some rows; it gives once, few, many or a size class.

cdr3_aa: ASSQVEGTSGNWETQY
clone_size: few
j_call: TRBJ2-5
v_call: TRBV3-1

cdr3_aa: ASSSNRVGYT
clone_size: .
j_call: TRBJ1-2
v_call: TRBV7-2

cdr3_aa: ACMFVEQF
clone_size: many
j_call: TRBJ2-1
v_call: TRBV6-1

cdr3_aa: ASSTSSGSSYEQY
clone_size: few
j_call: TRBJ2-7
v_call: TRBV7-9

cdr3_aa: ASSLSRDRGEKLF
clone_size: few
j_call: TRBJ1-4
v_call: TRBV12-3/TRBV12-4

cdr3_aa: SARPGGSNQPQH
clone_size: many
j_call: TRBJ1-5
v_call: TRBV20-1

cdr3_aa: SARDQGNSPLH
clone_size: .
j_call: TRBJ1-6
v_call: TRBV20-1

cdr3_aa: SVRRDSTGNQPQH
clone_size: many
j_call: TRBJ1-5
v_call: TRBV29-1

cdr3_aa: ASSAGGGADTQY
clone_size: .
j_call: TRBJ2-3
v_call: TRBV9

cdr3_aa: ASSQLYRMGGGNEQF
clone_size: .
j_call: TRBJ2-1
v_call: TRBV4-2

cdr3_aa: ASSLKWETQY
clone_size: few
j_call: TRBJ2-5
v_call: TRBV3-1

cdr3_aa: ATSGFSGTSGTYEQY
clone_size: .
j_call: TRBJ2-7
v_call: TRBV24-1

cdr3_aa: ASSSRWDRGYQNEQF
clone_size: few
j_call: TRBJ2-1
v_call: TRBV5-1

cdr3_aa: ASSSGLAGGFEQF
clone_size: few
j_call: TRBJ2-1
v_call: TRBV12-3/TRBV12-4

cdr3_aa: ASTPGLAGAETQY
clone_size: .
j_call: TRBJ2-5
v_call: TRBV12-3/TRBV12-4

cdr3_aa: ASSFGQGYEQY
clone_size: many
j_call: TRBJ2-7
v_call: TRBV7-9

cdr3_aa: ASSLGASGTNTGELF
clone_size: many
j_call: TRBJ2-2
v_call: TRBV7-3

cdr3_aa: ASSLEGPPWTNTEAF
clone_size: many
j_call: TRBJ1-1
v_call: TRBV12-3/TRBV12-4

cdr3_aa: ASSLDTAGRSSGYT
clone_size: .
j_call: TRBJ1-2
v_call: TRBV12-3/TRBV12-4

cdr3_aa: ASSLMGSAVDEQF
clone_size: few
j_call: TRBJ2-1
v_call: TRBV2

cdr3_aa: ATSGHYYNEQF
clone_size: many
j_call: TRBJ2-1
v_call: TRBV25-1

cdr3_aa: ASSQDHKNIQY
clone_size: few
j_call: TRBJ2-4
v_call: TRBV14

cdr3_aa: ASGQETQY
clone_size: few
j_call: TRBJ2-5
v_call: TRBV12-3/TRBV12-4

cdr3_aa: ASSLQGASGRAVQY
clone_size: many
j_call: TRBJ2-7
v_call: TRBV12-3/TRBV12-4

cdr3_aa: ASSSGQGNDEQF
clone_size: few
j_call: TRBJ2-1
v_call: TRBV5-8

cdr3_aa: ASSSNRDFPNTGELF
clone_size: few
j_call: TRBJ2-2
v_call: TRBV19

cdr3_aa: ASKTQGLNEKLF
clone_size: few
j_call: TRBJ1-4
v_call: TRBV6-1

cdr3_aa: ASSPDRGNEQF
clone_size: many
j_call: TRBJ2-1
v_call: TRBV12-3/TRBV12-4

cdr3_aa: ASSSGTSGRRTDTQY
clone_size: .
j_call: TRBJ2-3
v_call: TRBV28

cdr3_aa: SVRPGQPYYEQY
clone_size: many
j_call: TRBJ2-7
v_call: TRBV29-1

cdr3_aa: ASSWSKLGEQGATDTQY
clone_size: .
j_call: TRBJ2-3
v_call: TRBV5-4

cdr3_aa: RAGLAVGSKEQF
clone_size: .
j_call: TRBJ2-1
v_call: TRBV20-1

cdr3_aa: ASSPGAMNTEAF
clone_size: many
j_call: TRBJ1-1
v_call: TRBV6-1

cdr3_aa: ASSLHGQGGEKLF
clone_size: many
j_call: TRBJ1-4
v_call: TRBV12-3/TRBV12-4

cdr3_aa: ASSLGRGPSYEQY
clone_size: many
j_call: TRBJ2-7
v_call: TRBV12-3/TRBV12-4

cdr3_aa: SVARVGEKLF
clone_size: many
j_call: TRBJ1-4
v_call: TRBV29-1

cdr3_aa: SARAQPNTEAF
clone_size: many
j_call: TRBJ1-1
v_call: TRBV20-1

cdr3_aa: SARRDNQETQY
clone_size: many
j_call: TRBJ2-5
v_call: TRBV20-1

cdr3_aa: SVATLTVAQY
clone_size: few
j_call: TRBJ2-3
v_call: TRBV20-1

cdr3_aa: ASRLQAINTEAF
clone_size: many
j_call: TRBJ1-1
v_call: TRBV12-3/TRBV12-4

cdr3_aa: SVGGGARTEAF
clone_size: .
j_call: TRBJ1-1
v_call: TRBV29-1

cdr3_aa: ASSAGLAGPDGELF
clone_size: .
j_call: TRBJ2-2
v_call: TRBV9

cdr3_aa: ASSQIRDSTEAF
clone_size: few
j_call: TRBJ1-1
v_call: TRBV4-1

cdr3_aa: ASTRAGGDEQY
clone_size: .
j_call: TRBJ2-7
v_call: TRBV2

cdr3_aa: SARRPSGKYQETQY
clone_size: few
j_call: TRBJ2-5
v_call: TRBV20-1

cdr3_aa: ASSPTGTSSYNEQF
clone_size: .
j_call: TRBJ2-1
v_call: TRBV5-1

cdr3_aa: ASRGDSGNQPQH
clone_size: .
j_call: TRBJ1-5
v_call: TRBV2

cdr3_aa: ASRKDSYEQY
clone_size: few
j_call: TRBJ2-7
v_call: TRBV5-1

cdr3_aa: ASSADSPSYNEQF
clone_size: many
j_call: TRBJ2-1
v_call: TRBV5-1

cdr3_aa: ASSLTSGGASTGELF
clone_size: .
j_call: TRBJ2-2
v_call: TRBV5-1

cdr3_aa: AISAAREGSPLH
clone_size: many
j_call: TRBJ1-6
v_call: TRBV10-3